Listed here are 32 T cell receptor beta chains from one sample, sequenced in a study of shared T cell receptors in the human thymus. The protocol was immunoSEQ multiplex PCR, while the TCRdb copy is restricted to in-frame clones and leaves out a portion. The profile shows fewer than 700,000 clones, 88% of them singletons. The same data also contributed to another study, on human thymus T cells.

Specimen: thymocytes. The source is a boy under two years old with a congenital heart defect.

This chain joins TRBV7-6 and TRBJ2-7; possibly TRBD2 for D (5 bases). Trimming removed 0 bases from V and 0 bases from J, with 12 bases in between. The CDR3 contains 16 residues. Per the germline V gene, CDR1 is SGHVS and CDR2 is FNYEAQ. Here the CDR3 DNA reads TGTGCCAGCAGCTTAGCGGCGGGCCACCGCTCCTACGAGCAGTACTTC. As protein: CASSLAAGHRSYEQYF.

This chain joins TRBV6-5 and TRBJ2-7, with 12 bases fitting TRBD2. The CDR3 length is 14 residues. J lost 4 bases, V lost 8 bases, and 6 bases had no gene match. Germline CDR1 and CDR2: MNHEY and SVGAGI. CDR3 loop: CASGRLAGAYEQYF. Here the CDR3 DNA reads TGTGCCAGCGGAAGACTAGCGGGAGCTTACGAGCAGTACTTC.

The rearrangement links TRBV5-6 to TRBJ2-7; TRBD2 matches 7 bases. V lost 2 bases and J lost 2; bases outside the gene matches: 4. CDR1 is SGHDT, CDR2 YYEEEE, per germline. The CDR3 consists of 14 residues. CDR3 in amino acids: CASSLNGGAYEQYF. CDR3 nucleotides: TGTGCCAGCAGCTTAAATGGGGGGGCCTACGAGCAGTACTTC.

This chain connects TRBV7-6 to TRBJ2-7, with 10 positions matching TRBD1. Germline V lookup: CDR1 SGHVS, CDR2 FNYEAQ. V trimming: 0 bases; J trimming: 2 bases; junction bases outside the gene matches: 10. The CDR3 covers 18 residues. The CDR3 protein is CASSLADRGENDTYEQYF. In nucleotides, the CDR3 is TGTGCCAGCAGCTTAGCGGACAGGGGGGAGAATGATACCTACGAGCAGTACTTC.

The gene calls are TRBV4-1 and TRBJ2-7, with TRBD2 matching 11 bases. Germline CDR1 reads MGHRA; CDR2 reads YSYEKL. The junction had 9 bases not matched to a gene; V was cut back by 0 bases and J by 5 bases. The CDR3 totals 17 residues. DNA of the CDR3: TGCGCCAGCAGCCAAGAGAACTCTAGCGGGAGGCTGGACGAGCAGTACTTC. Translated: CASSQENSSGRLDEQYF.

This clone was found a few times. This chain joins TRBV28 and TRBJ1-4; no firm D call. V was pared by 7 bases and J by 5 bases, with 11 bases between. The CDR3 is 13 residues long. CDR1 is MDHEN, CDR2 SYDVKM, per germline. The CDR3 nucleotides are TGTGCCAGCACCGGGAGACTAAATGAAAAACTGTTTTTT. It codes for CASTGRLNEKLFF.

This clone was observed a single time. The chain links TRBV27 to TRBJ2-6; TRBD1 matches 11 bases. Germline CDR1 MNHEY, CDR2 SMNVEV (reference sequence). CDR3 length: 20 residues. V lost 3 bases and J lost 0; bases outside the gene matches: 10. The chain's CDR3 is CASSFYFGTGGPSGANVLTF. The CDR3 DNA reads TGTGCCAGCAGTTTCTATTTCGGGACAGGGGGACCCTCTGGGGCCAACGTCCTGACTTTC.

V usage is TRBV27 and J usage is TRBJ2-7; D perhaps matches TRBD2 (6 bases). The CDR3 length is 17 residues. CDR1 and CDR2 (germline): MNHEY, SMNVEV (reference sequence). With 8 bases removed from V and 3 bases from J, the gap between germline ends came to 26 bases. The CDR3 sequence is CASAGRRALGMVYEQYF. In DNA, the CDR3 is TGTGCCAGCGCGGGAAGGAGGGCTTTAGGTATGGTCTACGAGCAGTACTTC.

This rearrangement joins TRBV5-1 to TRBJ2-5; D remains unclear. Germline CDR1 SGHRS, CDR2 YFSETQ. V was shortened by 3 bases and J by 2 bases, with 17 bases between the two germline ends. CDR3 length: 16 residues. The CDR3 DNA follows: TGCGCCAGCAGCTATAGAGAGGCCTTAATTCAAGAGACCCAGTACTTC. Translating it yields CASSYREALIQETQYF.

This sequence joins TRBV19 and TRBJ2-7; 8 positions match TRBD2. This CDR3 contains 14 residues. Germline CDR1 and CDR2: LNHDA and SQIVND (reference sequence). V shed 4 bases, J shed 5 bases, and the junction held 7 bases outside the gene matches. The CDR3 loop reads CASSRQRELNEQYF. The DNA for the CDR3 is TGTGCCAGTAGTAGACAGCGGGAGTTAAACGAGCAGTACTTC.

The CDR3 nucleotides are TGTGCCAGCAGTGGGGGACAGGGTAACTCTGGAAACACCATATATTTT. This codes for CASSGGQGNSGNTIYF. The chain links TRBV25-1 to TRBJ1-3, with TRBD1 matching over 9 bases. This CDR3 has 16 residues. V was clipped by 4 bases and J by 0 bases; unmatched bases: 4. In germline, CDR1 is MGHDK, CDR2 SYGVNS.

The rearrangement joins TRBV12-5 to TRBJ2-7, with TRBD2 identical over 11 bases. Germline values: CDR1 LGHNT, CDR2 FRNRAP. This CDR3 is built from 18 residues. Unmatched junction bases numbered 12, after V lost 5 bases and J lost 0 bases. CDR3: CASGPGTSGWRGSYEQYF. The CDR3 DNA is TGTGCTAGTGGTCCGGGGACTAGCGGATGGAGGGGCTCCTACGAGCAGTACTTC.

The gene calls are TRBV27 and TRBJ2-7; 9 bases align to TRBD1. The length of the CDR3 is 15 residues. Germline CDR1 and CDR2: MNHEY and SMNVEV (reference sequence). V lost 5 bases and J lost 5; bases outside the gene matches: 10. CDR3 in amino acids: CASSPQTGGRDEQYF. DNA of the CDR3: TGTGCCAGCAGTCCCCAGACAGGGGGTCGGGACGAGCAGTACTTC.

This clone was found a few times. The chain employs TRBV15 and TRBJ2-7, with 9 nucleotides matching TRBD2. The V gene's germline CDR1 is LNHNV and CDR2 YYDKDF (reference sequence). The ends lost 1 base at V and 0 bases at J; junction bases unmatched: 10. The CDR3 runs to 18 residues. The CDR3 nucleotides are TGTGCCACCAGCAGAGGGGCCCCTAGCGGGACGCCCTCCTACGAGCAGTACTTC. Translation: CATSRGAPSGTPSYEQYF.

In DNA form, the CDR3 reads TGCAGCGTCTCGGGACAGAACAATGAGCAGTTCTTC. Translating it yields CSVSGQNNEQFF. The chain has TRBV29-1 and TRBJ2-1; 7 positions agree with TRBD1. Germline CDR1 reads SQVTM; CDR2 reads ANQGSEA. The CDR3 consists of 12 residues. Trimming cost V 6 bases and J 5 bases; bases outside gene matches: 4.

The V call is TRBV5-8, the J call TRBJ2-5; tentatively, D is TRBD1 (6 bases). CDR3 length: 17 residues. V was shortened by 2 bases and J by 2 bases, with 19 bases between the two germline ends. In germline, CDR1 is SGHTS, CDR2 YDEGEE. CDR3: CASSLGFLLGQQETQYF. CDR3 coding DNA: TGTGCCAGCAGCTTAGGGTTCTTGCTTGGACAGCAAGAGACCCAGTACTTC.

The chain uses TRBV4-2 and TRBJ2-7; tentative D call: TRBD2 (5 bases). Between the trimmed V and J ends, which lost 1 base and 0 bases, there was a span of 13 bases. CDR1 LGHNA and CDR2 YNFKEQ come from the germline V gene. CDR3 size: 16 residues. The CDR3 DNA follows: TGTGCCAGCAGCCAAGTCTCCGGGGAGAACTCCTACGAGCAGTACTTC. Translating gives CASSQVSGENSYEQYF.

V gene TRBV5-1 combines with J gene TRBJ2-1; D not resolved. V dropped 3 bases and J dropped 13 bases, with 14 bases sitting between them. The CDR3 sequence is 12 residues long. CDR1 is SGHRS and CDR2 is YFSETQ in the germline V gene. The CDR3 nucleotides read TGCGCCAGCAGCTCCTACCGGGTCCCACAGTTCTTC. Encoded protein: CASSSYRVPQFF.

The chain employs TRBV27 and TRBJ2-2; a possible D gene is TRBD2 (6 bases). Germline V lookup: CDR1 MNHEY, CDR2 SMNVEV (reference sequence). The CDR3 is 19 amino acids. The V end lost 2 bases, the J end lost 5 bases, and 24 bases lay between the germline ends. The CDR3 loop reads CASSLIDRGERSGTGELFF. The CDR3 nucleotides read TGTGCCAGCAGTTTAATAGACCGCGGGGAGAGAAGCGGTACCGGGGAGCTGTTTTTT.

The chain recombines TRBV5-4 with TRBJ1-2, with 10 bases fitting TRBD1. Trimming took 1 base from V and 7 from J; bases not matched to a gene: 1. The germline gives CDR1 SGHNT, CDR2 YYREEE (reference sequence). The CDR3 consists of 13 residues. The CDR3, as DNA: TGTGCCAGCAGCTTGAGGACAGGGGGTGGCTACACCTTC. Encoded protein: CASSLRTGGGYTF.

This clone came up once. The chain uses TRBV4-2 and TRBJ2-1; 10 nucleotides agree with TRBD2. CDR1 LGHNA and CDR2 YNFKEQ come from the germline V gene. V lost 0 bases, J lost 4 bases, and 12 bases stayed unmatched. This CDR3 region has 19 residues. The CDR3 DNA is TGTGCCAGCAGCCAAGACTTAAGATCCGGGACTAGCGAGTACAATGAGCAGTTCTTC. It specifies CASSQDLRSGTSEYNEQFF.

The chain recombines TRBV6-1 with TRBJ2-7; 9 positions match TRBD2. The CDR3 has 17 residues. V lost 2 bases to trimming and J lost 3 bases; unmatched junction nucleotides: 11. Germline V gene lookup returns CDR1 MNHNS and CDR2 SASEGT. The CDR3 is CASSERNLAGDRYEQYF. CDR3 DNA: TGTGCCAGCAGTGAACGAAACTTAGCGGGAGACCGCTACGAGCAGTACTTC.

The chain couples TRBV28 to TRBJ2-7; possibly TRBD2 for D (6 bases). The V end was cut by 6 bases, the J end by 0 bases, with 15 bases between. The CDR3 runs 15 residues. Looked up from germline, CDR1 is MDHEN and CDR2 is SYDVKM. DNA of the CDR3: TGTGCCAGCAGCCTATTAGCGGCTTACTCCTACGAGCAGTACTTC. It codes for CASSLLAAYSYEQYF.

This sequence joins TRBV27 and TRBJ2-7, with TRBD1 matching 11 bases. Germline CDR1 is MNHEY and CDR2 is SMNVEV (reference sequence). Unmatched junction bases numbered 12, after V lost 2 bases and J lost 3 bases. The CDR3 totals 18 residues. CDR3 in amino acids: CASSLVSRGGTGGYEQYF. The CDR3 DNA sequence: TGTGCCAGCAGTTTAGTCAGTAGAGGCGGGACAGGGGGCTACGAGCAGTACTTC.

In its sample, this clone was seen once. The chain carries TRBV11-1 and TRBJ2-1, with TRBD2 matching over 9 bases. The V segment lost 6 bases and the J segment 3 bases; nucleotides outside the gene matches: 9. The CDR3 has 16 residues. From germline, CDR1 is SGHAT and CDR2 FQDESV (reference sequence). CDR3 residues: CASSRIAGEDYNEQFF. CDR3 coding DNA: TGTGCCAGCAGTCGTATAGCGGGAGAGGACTACAATGAGCAGTTCTTC.

This clone was seen just once. The chain carries TRBV27 and TRBJ2-7, with 7 bases aligning to TRBD2. The V gene end was trimmed by 5 bases and the J gene end by 6 bases; junction bases not matched to a gene: 7. The CDR3 has 13 amino acids. Germline CDR1 reads MNHEY; CDR2 reads SMNVEV (reference sequence). CDR3 loop: CASSPTGRGEQYF. The CDR3 DNA reads TGTGCCAGCAGTCCCACGGGGAGGGGCGAGCAGTACTTC.

The rearrangement joins TRBV6-5 to TRBJ2-5, with D hard to call. CDR3 length: 16 residues. Trimming stripped 0 bases from V and 7 bases from J, with 18 bases between. Germline V gene data show CDR1 as MNHEY and CDR2 as SVGAGI. DNA for the CDR3: TGTGCCAGCAGTTACTCAACCCGAGGCTGGATTGGGACCCAGTACTTC. Its translation is CASSYSTRGWIGTQYF.

The chain links TRBV29-1 to TRBJ2-2, with TRBD2 identical over 14 bases. The germline gives CDR1 SQVTM, CDR2 ANQGSEA. The CDR3 consists of 15 residues. CDR3 residues: CRGGTSGSWAGELFF. CDR3 nucleotides: TGCAGGGGGGGGACTAGCGGGAGTTGGGCCGGGGAGCTGTTTTTT.

The chain recombines TRBV29-1 with TRBJ2-3, with TRBD2 matching over 12 bases. The CDR3 consists of 14 residues. Germline values: CDR1 SQVTM, CDR2 ANQGSEA. Trimming cost V 1 base and J 4 bases; bases outside gene matches: 0. CDR3 bases: TGCAGCGTTGAAGGACTAGCGGGAGCAGATACGCAGTATTTT. Translating gives CSVEGLAGADTQYF.

V and J are TRBV7-2 and TRBJ2-5, with 7 bases matching TRBD2. J gave up 7 bases and V 5 bases, and 10 bases lay outside the gene matches. CDR3 size: 14 residues. Germline V CDR1 and CDR2: SGHTA, FQGNSA. Here the CDR3 DNA reads TGTGCCAGCAGCCTTCGGACTAGGAGGGTGACCCAGTACTTC. It specifies CASSLRTRRVTQYF.

The chain carries TRBV11-2 and TRBJ2-3; 9 bases line up with TRBD1. This CDR3 has 16 amino acids. With V trimmed by 4 bases and J by 5 bases, 10 bases remained unmatched. Germline lookup yields CDR1 SGHAT and CDR2 FQNNGV. The CDR3 sequence is CASSYRGQGQLDTQYF. The CDR3 bases are TGTGCCAGCAGCTATAGGGGACAGGGTCAATTAGATACGCAGTATTTT.

The CDR3 DNA reads as TGTGCCAGCAGCTTAGCGTACATTGGGCGCGGCTACACCTTC. It is translated as CASSLAYIGRGYTF. The chain joins TRBV7-2 to TRBJ1-2; no reliable D call. Trimming pared 0 bases from V and 8 bases from J, leaving 13 bases between. Germline CDR1 reads SGHTA; CDR2 reads FQGNSA. CDR3 size: 14 residues.